This is a list of T cell receptor beta chains from one sample in a study of blood T cell repertoires in COVID-19. The table came from immunoSEQ multiplex PCR; TCRdb's copy has only in-frame clones and leaves some out. The data hold roughly 86,000 clones, with roughly 78% observed a single time. What was sequenced was peripheral blood. The receptors originated from a human donor in a cohort sampled during active COVID-19. Both conserved end residues are part of each CDR3. The D gene is left open where the match is weak. Only part of the rows carry a size: once, few, many, or a class if the clone is expanded.

cdr3_length,clone_size,d_call,j_call,v_call,cdr3_aa,cdr3_nt
14,NA,TRBD1,TRBJ2-3,TRBV28,CASSLTGGTNTQYF,TGTGCCAGCAGCCTAACAGGGGGCACTAATACGCAGTATTTT
10,NA,NA,TRBJ2-7,TRBV29-1,CSVGEYEQYF,TGCAGCGTTGGGGAGTACGAGCAGTACTTC
14,NA,TRBD1,TRBJ1-6,TRBV19,CASNAGGHNSPLHF,TGTGCCAGTAATGCAGGGGGTCATAATTCACCCCTCCACTTT
17,NA,TRBD2,TRBJ2-1,TRBV24-1,CATSDSGLAGLYNEQFF,TGTGCCACCAGTGATTCCGGACTAGCGGGCCTCTACAATGAGCAGTTCTTC
12,medium-sized,NA,TRBJ2-1,TRBV5-8,CASSFLRDEQFF,TGTGCCAGCAGCTTTCTCAGGGATGAGCAGTTCTTC
14,NA,NA,TRBJ2-3,TRBV7-9,CASSLWGRGDTQYF,TGTGCCAGCAGCTTGTGGGGTAGGGGAGATACGCAGTATTTT
17,few,TRBD2,TRBJ2-2,TRBV11-2,CASSLDPGGGNTGELFF,TGTGCCAGCAGCTTAGATCCCGGGGGGGGGAACACCGGGGAGCTGTTTTTT
16,few,NA,TRBJ2-1,TRBV11-2,CASSLDRTLPYNEQFF,TGTGCCAGCAGCTTAGATCGGACTTTACCCTACAATGAGCAGTTCTTC
14,NA,TRBD2,TRBJ2-3,TRBV11-2,CASRTSAYADTQYF,TGTGCCAGCAGAACTAGCGCTTATGCAGATACGCAGTATTTT
14,NA,NA,TRBJ1-4,TRBV7-9,CASSAGGTDEKLFF,TGTGCCAGCAGCGCGGGAGGGACGGATGAAAAACTGTTTTTT
11,NA,NA,TRBJ1-2,TRBV28,CASRQGFGYTF,TGTGCCAGCAGGCAGGGCTTTGGCTACACCTTC
14,NA,NA,TRBJ1-2,TRBV7-2,CASSLSQGYTGYTF,TGTGCCAGCAGCTTATCACAGGGCTATACCGGCTACACCTTC
15,NA,NA,TRBJ1-5,TRBV6-2/TRBV6-3,CASSYPRQGNQPQHF,TGTGCCAGCAGTTACCCCAGACAGGGCAATCAGCCCCAGCATTTT
16,NA,TRBD1,TRBJ2-7,TRBV7-2,CASSLARTGVAYEQYF,TGTGCCAGCAGCTTAGCGAGGACAGGTGTCGCCTACGAGCAGTACTTC
14,NA,NA,TRBJ1-6,TRBV6-5,CASSYGQGGSPLHF,TGTGCCAGCAGTTATGGGCAGGGCGGTTCACCCCTCCACTTT
14,NA,TRBD2,TRBJ2-7,TRBV5-1,CASSTIAGTYEQYF,TGCGCCAGCAGCACCATAGCGGGGACCTACGAGCAGTACTTC
14,NA,NA,TRBJ2-1,TRBV30,CAGCPQGSYNEQFF,TGTGCCGGTTGTCCACAGGGTTCCTACAATGAGCAGTTCTTC
12,NA,NA,TRBJ2-3,TRBV18,CASSPGRDTQYF,TGTGCCAGCTCACCTGGGAGGGATACGCAGTATTTT
16,NA,NA,TRBJ1-4,TRBV7-2,CASSLHSTVVSEKLFF,TGTGCCAGCAGCTTACACTCAACGGTAGTTAGTGAAAAACTGTTTTTT
14,NA,NA,TRBJ2-7,TRBV6-5,CASRGEGGAHEQYF,TGTGCCAGCAGGGGAGAGGGAGGAGCTCACGAGCAGTACTTC
15,few,NA,TRBJ2-2,TRBV19,CASSIKGQNTGELFF,TGTGCCAGTAGTATCAAGGGGCAGAACACCGGGGAGCTGTTTTTT
13,NA,TRBD1,TRBJ2-1,TRBV7-6,CASSPGQGNEQFF,TGTGCCAGCAGCCCCGGACAGGGAAATGAGCAGTTCTTC
13,NA,NA,TRBJ2-2,TRBV12-3/TRBV12-4,CASSFGGTGELFF,TGTGCCAGCAGTTTCGGCGGAACCGGGGAGCTGTTTTTT
16,NA,NA,TRBJ2-6,TRBV18,CASSLTVLPGANVLTF,TGTGCCAGCTCCTTGACAGTTTTACCAGGGGCCAACGTCCTGACTTTC
12,NA,NA,TRBJ1-1,TRBV3-1/TRBV3-2,CASSQEGGEAFF,TGTGCCAGCAGCCAAGAGGGAGGGGAAGCTTTCTTT
15,NA,TRBD1,TRBJ2-7,TRBV6-5,CASSYSGQGTYEQYF,TGTGCCAGCAGTTACTCCGGACAGGGGACCTACGAGCAGTACTTC
15,NA,TRBD1,TRBJ1-3,TRBV2,CASSANPTGSDTIYF,TGTGCCAGCAGTGCCAATCCGACAGGGTCGGACACCATATATTTT
17,once,TRBD1,TRBJ1-1,TRBV4-1,CASSQVVRGFGSTEAFF,TGCGCCAGCAGCCAAGTTGTCAGGGGGTTTGGAAGCACTGAAGCTTTCTTT
13,NA,NA,TRBJ1-1,TRBV6-5,CASSQQVNTEAFF,TGTGCCAGCAGCCAACAAGTAAACACTGAAGCTTTCTTT
15,NA,NA,TRBJ1-4,TRBV4-1,CASSKWTVPNEKLFF,TGCGCCAGCAGCAAGTGGACAGTCCCTAATGAAAAACTGTTTTTT
19,NA,NA,TRBJ2-3,TRBV4-2,CASSQESGTDHSSTDTQYF,TGTGCCAGCAGCCAAGAATCCGGGACTGATCATTCGAGCACAGATACGCAGTATTTT
14,once,NA,TRBJ1-2,TRBV18,CASSPPGGTYGYTF,TGTGCCAGCTCACCTCCGGGGGGGACCTATGGCTACACCTTC
17,NA,NA,TRBJ2-7,TRBV5-1,CASSLAGIRVPPYEQYF,TGCGCCAGCAGCTTGGCCGGTATCCGGGTCCCGCCCTACGAGCAGTACTTC
14,NA,TRBD2,TRBJ2-5,TRBV5-5,CASSPRAGGETQYF,TGTGCCAGCAGCCCACGAGCGGGGGGAGAGACCCAGTACTTC
12,once,NA,TRBJ2-3,TRBV28,CASSDSTDTQYF,TGTGCCAGCAGTGACTCAACAGATACGCAGTATTTT
13,few,NA,TRBJ1-2,TRBV5-1,CASSLEVQGITNF,TGCGCCAGCAGCTTGGAAGTACAGGGTATAACGAACTTC
16,NA,TRBD1,TRBJ2-1,TRBV7-9,CASSFGTVNIRNEQFF,TGTGCCAGCAGCTTCGGGACAGTTAACATCCGCAATGAGCAGTTCTTC
14,NA,TRBD1,TRBJ1-1,TRBV4-1,CASSLDRVGTEAFF,TGCGCCAGCAGCCTTGACAGGGTGGGGACTGAAGCTTTCTTT
14,NA,NA,TRBJ2-5,TRBV18,CASSPGDYQETQYF,TGTGCCAGCTCACCGGGGGACTACCAAGAGACCCAGTACTTC
14,NA,NA,TRBJ1-5,TRBV5-1,CASSPQGDNQPQHF,TGCGCCAGCAGCCCGCAAGGGGACAATCAGCCCCAGCATTTT
13,NA,NA,TRBJ1-2,TRBV18,CASSEDIQYGYTF,TGTGCCAGCTCAGAGGACATACAATATGGCTACACCTTC
17,NA,TRBD2,TRBJ2-5,TRBV3-1/TRBV3-2,CASSQDPGLAGRETQYF,TGTGCCAGCAGCCAAGACCCGGGACTAGCGGGGAGGGAGACCCAGTACTTC
13,NA,NA,TRBJ1-1,TRBV7-2,CASSLGLSTEAFF,TGTGCCAGCAGCTTAGGGCTGTCTACTGAAGCTTTCTTT